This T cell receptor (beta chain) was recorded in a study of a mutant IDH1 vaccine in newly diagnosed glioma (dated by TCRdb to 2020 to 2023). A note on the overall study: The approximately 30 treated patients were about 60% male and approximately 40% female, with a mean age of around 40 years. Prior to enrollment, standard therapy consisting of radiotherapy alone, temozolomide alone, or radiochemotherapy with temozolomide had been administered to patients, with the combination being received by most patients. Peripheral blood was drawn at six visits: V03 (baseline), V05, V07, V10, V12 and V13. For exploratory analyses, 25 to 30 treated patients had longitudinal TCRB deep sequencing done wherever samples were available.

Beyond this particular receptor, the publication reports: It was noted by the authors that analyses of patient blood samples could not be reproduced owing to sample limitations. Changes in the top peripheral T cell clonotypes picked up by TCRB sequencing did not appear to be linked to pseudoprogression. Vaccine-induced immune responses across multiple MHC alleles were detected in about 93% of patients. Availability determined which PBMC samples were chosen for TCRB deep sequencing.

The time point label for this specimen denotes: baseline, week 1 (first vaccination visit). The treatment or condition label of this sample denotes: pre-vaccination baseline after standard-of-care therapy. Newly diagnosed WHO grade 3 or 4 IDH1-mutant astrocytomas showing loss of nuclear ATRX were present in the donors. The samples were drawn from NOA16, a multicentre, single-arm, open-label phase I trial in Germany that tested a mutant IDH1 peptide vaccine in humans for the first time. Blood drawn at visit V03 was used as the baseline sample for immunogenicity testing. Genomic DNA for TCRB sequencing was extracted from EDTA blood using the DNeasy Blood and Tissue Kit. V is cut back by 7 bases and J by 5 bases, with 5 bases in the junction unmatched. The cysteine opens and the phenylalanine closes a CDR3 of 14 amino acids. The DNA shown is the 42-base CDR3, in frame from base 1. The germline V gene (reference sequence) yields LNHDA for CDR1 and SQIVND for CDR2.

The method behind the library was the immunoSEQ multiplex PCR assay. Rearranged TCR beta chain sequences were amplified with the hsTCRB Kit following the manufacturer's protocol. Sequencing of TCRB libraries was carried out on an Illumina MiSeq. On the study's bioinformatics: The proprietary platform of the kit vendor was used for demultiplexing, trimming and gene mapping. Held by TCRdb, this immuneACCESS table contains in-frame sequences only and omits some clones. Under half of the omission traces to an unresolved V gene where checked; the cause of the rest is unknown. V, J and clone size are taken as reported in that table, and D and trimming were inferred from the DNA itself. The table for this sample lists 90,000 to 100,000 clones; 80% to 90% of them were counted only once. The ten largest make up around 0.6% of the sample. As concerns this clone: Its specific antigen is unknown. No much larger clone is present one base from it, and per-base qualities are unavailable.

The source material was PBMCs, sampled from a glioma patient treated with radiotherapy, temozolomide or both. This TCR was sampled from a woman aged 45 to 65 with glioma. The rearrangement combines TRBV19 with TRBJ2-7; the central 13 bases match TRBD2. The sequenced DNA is TGTGCCAGTAAACGGACTAGCGGGAGCCACGAGCAGTACTTC. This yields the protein CASKRTSGSHEQYF.